The present T cell receptor (beta chain) was sequenced within a study of blood T cell repertoires in COVID-19. Trimming took 7 bases from V and 2 from J, leaving 12 bases between them. CDR1 and CDR2 (germline): SGHNT, YYREEE (reference sequence). The CDR3 length is 14 residues. Some clones are missing from TCRdb's copy, which holds only in-frame ones; the method was immunoSEQ multiplex PCR. The profile shows some 170,000 clones, more than 75% of them singletons. The sequence came from a middle-aged man who had recovered from COVID-19. The source material was PBMCs or T cells enriched from blood (not recorded which). The chain is built from TRBV5-4 and TRBJ2-2; D perhaps matches TRBD2 (6 bases). The DNA for the CDR3 is TGTGCCAGCGGGAGGATGGGCAACACCGGGGAGCTGTTTTTT. Its protein is CASGRMGNTGELFF.